One sample yielded the 16 T cell receptor beta chains listed below, sequenced in a study of blood T cells in healthy people across ages. A second PCR, run for about 7 to 11 cycles, used a sample-barcoded 5' primer plus a J-beta primer mix. TCRdb itself ran the 5' RACE reads through MiXCR, one entry per CDR3 protein. The sample contains around 1,000,000 distinct CDR3 sequences, 20% to 25% of which appear only once. This sample was also put to use in a study of T cells of mothers and their children.

Input material: blood. Receptors originate from a girl aged 2-15 years in good health.

The chain carries TRBV4-2 and TRBJ1-5; D is unclear. Germline V CDR1 and CDR2: LGHNA, YNFKEQ. Trimming shortened V by 5 bases and J by 7 bases, and 12 bases separated the two germline ends. The CDR3 sequence is 13 residues long. CDR3 in amino acids: CASSVGVIQPQHF. The CDR3 nucleotides are TGTGCCAGCAGCGTTGGGGTTATCCAGCCCCAGCATTTT.

This clonotype was picked up a small number of times. In nucleotides, the CDR3 is TGCGCCAGCAGCCCCTCGAACCTAGGGCAGGGGGAAAGCAATGAGCAGTTCTTC. It is translated as CASSPSNLGQGESNEQFF. This sequence joins TRBV4-1 and TRBJ2-1, with 7 positions matching TRBD1. The CDR3 has 18 residues. Germline-derived CDR1 and CDR2 are MGHRA and YSYEKL. The junction had 18 bases not matched to a gene; V was cut back by 4 bases and J by 6 bases.

This clonotype was recorded a few times. CDR3 protein: CASSPFGPDRGRSEGDEAFF. CDR3 sequence (DNA): TGTGCCAGCAGTCCCTTCGGTCCGGACAGGGGGCGCTCGGAGGGGGATGAAGCTTTCTTT. This sequence joins TRBV12-3 or TRBV12-4 and TRBJ1-1, with 11 bases that match TRBD1. This CDR3 has 20 amino acids. J was trimmed by 7 bases and V by 5 bases; bases with no gene match: 24.

In this sample, this clonotype turned up a few times. The chain joins TRBV19 to TRBJ1-5; D gene uncertain. Between the trimmed V and J ends, which lost 3 bases and 5 bases, there was a span of 5 bases. The germline V gene encodes CDR1 LNHDA and CDR2 SQIVND (reference sequence). The CDR3 covers 12 residues. The CDR3 coding sequence is TGTGCCAGTAGTATGCGGGATCAGCCCCAGCATTTT. This encodes CASSMRDQPQHF. Combining the CDR3 with reference TRBV19 and TRBJ1-5 gives the whole variable domain DGGITQSPKYLFRKEGQNVTLSCEQNLNHDAMYWYRQDPGQGLRLIYYSQIVNDFQKGDIAEGYSVSREKKESFPLTVTSAQKNPTAFYLCASSMRDQPQHFGDGTRLSIL.

The rearrangement uses TRBV11-2 and TRBJ2-1; 9 bases map to TRBD1. V lost 5 bases and J lost 9; bases outside the gene matches: 11. CDR3 length: 15 residues. Germline assignment: CDR1 SGHAT and CDR2 FQNNGV. This CDR3 reads CASSARDREAAEQFF. Here the CDR3 DNA reads TGTGCCAGCAGCGCGAGGGACAGGGAAGCAGCTGAGCAGTTCTTC.

This sequence joins TRBV12-3 or TRBV12-4 and TRBJ2-2, with unresolved D. The CDR3 is 11 amino acids. Trimming stripped 8 bases from V and 7 bases from J, with 8 bases between. The CDR3 nucleotides are TGTGCCAGCTATTCTGGCGGGGAGCTGTTTTTT. This translates into CASYSGGELFF.

This clonotype showed up just a few times. The DNA of the CDR3 is TGTGCCAGCAGTTTTAAGGGGAGAGAAGGTGGTGGCTACACCTTC. This gives the protein CASSFKGREGGGYTF. This chain connects TRBV12-3 or TRBV12-4 to TRBJ1-2, with D possibly being TRBD1 (5 bases). V lost 3 bases and J 7 bases, leaving 18 bases between the germline ends. This CDR3 has 15 amino acids.

This clonotype has a count of ten or more. Here the CDR3 reads CASSLERQETQYF. The CDR3 DNA follows: TGTGCCAGCAGCTTAGAGCGGCAAGAGACCCAGTACTTC. The genes are TRBV7-2 and TRBJ2-5, with D possibly being TRBD2 (5 bases). Trimming took 1 base from V and 2 from J, leaving 5 bases between them. CDR3 length: 13 amino acids. Germline V gene sequence: CDR1 SGHTA, CDR2 FQGNSA. The full variable domain, in which reference TRBV7-2 and TRBJ2-5 provide the parts outside the CDR3, is GAGVSQSPSNKVTEKGKDVELRCDPISGHTALYWYRQSLGQGLEFLIYFQGNSAPDKSGLPSDRFSAERTGGSVSTLTIQRTQQEDSAVYLCASSLERQETQYFGPGTRLLVL.

In this sample, this clonotype turned up many times. V usage is TRBV12-3 or TRBV12-4 and J usage is TRBJ2-7; D is possibly TRBD1 or TRBD2 (6 bases each). The CDR3 sequence is 12 residues long. Trimming removed 6 bases at V and 3 bases at J, with 9 bases between. CDR3 loop: CASSGGSYEQYF. In DNA, the CDR3 is TGTGCCAGCAGCGGGGGCAGCTACGAGCAGTACTTC.

This clonotype was recorded a few times. The chain uses TRBV29-1 and TRBJ2-3; the D gene is possibly TRBD2 (6 bases). CDR1 is SQVTM and CDR2 is ANQGSEA in the germline V gene. V gave up 7 bases and J gave up 7 bases, with 15 bases separating them. The CDR3 spans 12 residues. The CDR3 loop is CSGGGGSYTQYF. For the CDR3, the DNA is TGCAGCGGAGGAGGAGGGTCGTATACGCAGTATTTT.

This clonotype was found a few times. The chain is built from TRBV24-1 and TRBJ2-3, with 7 bases lining up with TRBD1. The V segment lost 9 bases and the J segment 0 bases; nucleotides outside the gene matches: 5. This CDR3 has 14 amino acids. Germline V gives CDR1 KGHDR, CDR2 SFDVKD. The CDR3 region has the DNA TGTGCCACCGGGACAGCTACTAGCACAGATACGCAGTATTTT. This codes for CATGTATSTDTQYF.

A few counts support this clonotype. An end of the junction does not agree with germline; a read error may underlie this. The rearrangement links TRBV4-3 to TRBJ2-1, with TRBD2 as a possible D gene (5 bases). Germline V gives CDR1 LGHNA, CDR2 YSLEER. CDR3 length: 14 amino acids. The CDR3, as DNA: TGCGCCAGCAGCCAAGCCCGAGACTACGATGAGCAGTTCTTC. Protein product: CASSQARDYDEQFF.

The chain couples TRBV27 to TRBJ1-4; 7 bases match TRBD1. J was trimmed by 6 bases and V by 5 bases; bases with no gene match: 6. The CDR3 length is 14 residues. Per germline, CDR1 MNHEY and CDR2 SMNVEV (reference sequence). CDR3 sequence reads: CASSPRGIYEKLFF. CDR3 DNA sequence: TGTGCCAGCAGTCCCAGGGGGATTTATGAAAAACTGTTTTTT.

The J gene is TRBJ1-5, the V gene TRBV20-1; no clear D. The V end was cut by 3 bases, the J end by 2 bases, with 11 bases between. CDR1 and CDR2 from the germline V gene are DFQATT and SNEGSKA (reference sequence). The CDR3 consists of 14 residues. The CDR3 nucleotides read TGCAGTGCTAGTCCAGCGTTGGGCAATCAGCCCCAGCATTTT. Residues: CSASPALGNQPQHF.

This clonotype turned up a few times. V usage is TRBV5-1 and J usage is TRBJ2-7; 13 bases match TRBD2. This CDR3 contains 17 residues. Germline CDR1 reads SGHRS; CDR2 reads YFSETQ. The junction had 7 bases not matched to a gene; V was cut back by 4 bases and J by 0 bases. CDR3 sequence: CASSLLRTSGSSYEQYF. The CDR3 DNA follows: TGCGCCAGCAGCCTACTGAGGACTAGCGGGAGCTCCTACGAGCAGTACTTC.

This clonotype was recorded a few times. The rearrangement joins TRBV12-3 or TRBV12-4 to TRBJ1-2; unclear D gene. This CDR3 has 15 residues. Trimming took 1 base from V and 4 from J, leaving 13 bases between them. The CDR3 reads CASSLETGPIYGYTF. For the CDR3, the DNA is TGTGCCAGCAGTTTAGAAACCGGACCGATCTATGGCTACACCTTC.